The 28 T cell receptor beta chains below all came from one sample that was sequenced in a study of T cells in Graves' hyperthyroidism and ophthalmopathy. RNA transcripts yielded amplified TCR beta CDR3 regions. Primed by the HTBI set, a first-round RT-PCR was run on the TCR CDR3. TCRdb fed the multiplex PCR reads into MiXCR, producing one record per CDR3 protein. The profile covers more than 550,000 distinct CDR3 sequences, with around 19% appearing a single time and over 15% taken by the ten largest. Material: blood. The receptors derive from a woman in her forties or fifties with Graves' hyperthyroidism that later progressed to Graves' ophthalmopathy.

The V call is TRBV20-1, the J call TRBJ2-3, with 10 bases matching TRBD2. Germline-derived CDR1 and CDR2 are DFQATT and SNEGSKA (reference sequence). After removal of 3 bases from V and 4 bases from J, the junction contained 10 bases not matched to a gene. The CDR3 length is 16 residues. The CDR3, as DNA: TGCAGTGCTAGTGGTAGCGGGGGGCGCGTCGCAGATACGCAGTATTTT. Its translation: CSASGSGGRVADTQYF.

In its sample, this clonotype was seen many times. The chain joins TRBV18 to TRBJ2-7, with D unclear. CDR3 size: 11 residues. Germline-derived CDR1 and CDR2 are KGHSH and LQKENI. With 2 bases removed from V and 5 bases from J, the gap between germline ends came to 4 bases. The CDR3 reads CASSPGDEQYF. The CDR3 DNA is TGTGCCAGCTCACCAGGGGACGAGCAGTACTTC.

This clonotype was found a few times. The chain combines TRBV7-3 with TRBJ2-6, with D perhaps matching TRBD1 (7 bases). The length of the CDR3 is 17 residues. Trimming took 5 bases from V and 2 from J, leaving 16 bases between them. The germline V gene has CDR1 SGHTA and CDR2 FQGTGA. The CDR3 protein is CASSPQGGRTGANVLTF. In DNA, the CDR3 is TGTGCCAGCAGCCCGCAGGGGGGTCGTACTGGGGCCAACGTCCTGACTTTC.

The CDR3 here is CASSLLTPDRGTNEKLFF. The CDR3 DNA reads as TGCGCCAGCAGCCTCTTAACCCCAGACAGGGGCACTAATGAAAAACTGTTTTTT. The V call is TRBV5-1, the J call TRBJ1-4, with 8 bases aligning to TRBD1. Germline V gene sequence: CDR1 SGHRS, CDR2 YFSETQ. V was pared by 4 bases and J by 2 bases, with 13 bases of the junction left unmatched. This CDR3 region has 18 residues.

The chain recombines TRBV27 with TRBJ1-5; D is unresolved. V was cut by 6 bases and J by 3 bases, with 9 bases left in between. Per the germline V gene, CDR1 is MNHEY and CDR2 is SMNVEV (reference sequence). The CDR3 spans 13 residues. The CDR3 region has the DNA TGTGCCAGCAGGCCGCGGATCAATCAGCCCCAGCATTTT. As protein: CASRPRINQPQHF.

There are many counts of this clonotype. In DNA, the CDR3 is TGTGCCAGCATTCCGGACAGGAAGAACACTGAAGCTTTCTTT. It is translated as CASIPDRKNTEAFF. The rearrangement links TRBV2 to TRBJ1-1, with TRBD1 matching 7 bases. CDR3 length: 14 residues. J gave up 1 base and V 7 bases, and 6 bases lay outside the gene matches. Germline assignment: CDR1 SNHLY and CDR2 FYNNEI.

This chain links TRBV7-2 with TRBJ1-6, with 8 positions matching TRBD1. Looked up from germline, CDR1 is SGHTA and CDR2 is FQGNSA. This CDR3 comprises 16 residues. V lost 6 bases to trimming and J lost 4 bases; unmatched junction nucleotides: 8. The CDR3 here is CASRTGQELYNSPLHF. In nucleotides, the CDR3 is TGTGCCAGCAGAACGGGACAGGAGTTGTATAATTCACCCCTCCACTTT.

This clonotype was detected only a few times. This chain connects TRBV5-1 to TRBJ1-2; TRBD1 aligns across 10 bases. This CDR3 spans 16 amino acids. Trimming removed 3 bases from V and 2 bases from J; junction bases left unmatched: 7. Germline lookup yields CDR1 SGHRS and CDR2 YFSETQ. This chain's CDR3 is CASSSLTGGANYGYTF. The CDR3 coding sequence is TGCGCCAGCAGCTCTTTGACAGGGGGCGCGAACTATGGCTACACCTTC.

The chain is built from TRBV7-9 and TRBJ2-6; D perhaps matches TRBD1 (5 bases). This CDR3 has 16 residues. V lost 0 bases and J 0 bases, leaving 6 bases between the germline ends. Germline V gene lookup returns CDR1 SEHNR and CDR2 FQNEAQ (reference sequence). CDR3 coding DNA: TGTGCCAGCAGCTTAGCAGACAGCTCTGGGGCCAACGTCCTGACTTTC. Translated, it gives CASSLADSSGANVLTF.

In this sample, this clonotype turned up many times. The chain joins TRBV15 to TRBJ2-2; the match to TRBD1 covers 9 bases. This CDR3 is built from 15 residues. Germline values: CDR1 LNHNV, CDR2 YYDKDF (reference sequence). Trimming cost V 1 base and J 3 bases; bases outside gene matches: 0. CDR3 residues: CATSRGTGDTGELFF. The CDR3 DNA follows: TGTGCCACCAGCAGAGGGACAGGGGACACCGGGGAGCTGTTTTTT.

This clonotype was seen repeatedly, ten times or more. The rearrangement uses TRBV27 and TRBJ1-1; D unresolved. The CDR3 has 11 residues. CDR1 is MNHEY and CDR2 is SMNVEV in the germline V gene (reference sequence). With 4 bases removed from V and 10 bases from J, the gap between germline ends came to 10 bases. The CDR3 region is CASSSRLGAFF. The CDR3 coding sequence is TGTGCCAGCAGTTCACGACTGGGAGCTTTCTTT.

Turning to this clonotype: Given a much more abundant clone one base away, this may be a read error. V and J are TRBV3-1 and TRBJ1-1; D ambiguous. This CDR3 is 14 amino acids long. Germline V gene data show CDR1 as LGHDT and CDR2 as YNNKEL (reference sequence). Trimming removed 0 bases at V and 0 bases at J, with 5 bases between. CDR3 bases: TGTGCCAGCAGCCAAGATCCCTTGAACACTGAAGCTTTCTTT. This gives the protein CASSQDPLNTEAFF.

This clonotype was observed a few times. V is TRBV5-1 and J is TRBJ1-4, with D maybe TRBD1 (5 bases). The CDR3 is made up of 15 amino acids. The ends were cut back, 4 bases at V and 7 bases at J, with 17 bases in the middle. Germline V CDR1 and CDR2: SGHRS, YFSETQ. Here the CDR3 DNA reads TGCGCCAGCAGCCCGGGGGGTGCCCGGGCTGAAAAACTGTTTTTT. Its protein is CASSPGGARAEKLFF.

The V gene is TRBV11-3, the J gene TRBJ1-2; 9 nucleotides match TRBD1. Trimming at V came to 8 bases and at J to 1 base, leaving 5 bases not matched to a gene. Germline V gene sequence: CDR1 SGHNT, CDR2 YENEEA. The CDR3 consists of 14 residues. The CDR3 sequence is CASFPTGGNYGYTF. In nucleotides, the CDR3 is TGTGCCAGCTTCCCGACAGGGGGTAACTATGGCTACACCTTC.

The rearrangement joins TRBV3-1 to TRBJ1-6; no definite D call. The CDR3 consists of 14 residues. The V gene's germline CDR1 is LGHDT and CDR2 YNNKEL (reference sequence). With 8 bases removed from V and 6 bases from J, the gap between germline ends came to 14 bases. The chain's CDR3 is CASLDRGTNSPLHF. CDR3 sequence (DNA): TGTGCCAGCCTGGACCGGGGTACTAATTCACCCCTCCACTTT.

This clonotype was found a few times. The V call is TRBV5-1, the J call TRBJ2-7; 8 nucleotides agree with TRBD1. The CDR3 length is 14 residues. Germline CDR1 reads SGHRS; CDR2 reads YFSETQ. After removal of 4 bases from V and 2 bases from J, the junction contained 5 bases not matched to a gene. The CDR3 DNA is TGCGCCAGCAGCCCTAACAGGGGGACCTACGAGCAGTACTTC. Its translation: CASSPNRGTYEQYF.

The chain joins TRBV25-1 to TRBJ1-6, with D unclear. The germline gives CDR1 MGHDK, CDR2 SYGVNS. The CDR3 runs 14 residues. V gave up 1 base and J gave up 8 bases, with 9 bases separating them. The CDR3 spells CASSEFRDDSPLHF. CDR3 DNA sequence: TGTGCCAGCAGTGAATTCCGGGATGATTCACCCCTCCACTTT.

This chain connects TRBV6-2 or TRBV6-3 to TRBJ2-5; D not resolved. Germline V lookup: CDR1 MNHEY, CDR2 SVGEGT. This CDR3 has 14 amino acids. Trimming took 2 bases from V and 2 from J, leaving 9 bases between them. CDR3: CASSYGRLQETQYF. CDR3 bases: TGTGCCAGCAGTTACGGGCGCTTACAAGAGACCCAGTACTTC.

V and J are TRBV19 and TRBJ1-1; D is unresolved. This CDR3 spans 13 amino acids. CDR1 and CDR2 from the germline V gene are LNHDA and SQIVND (reference sequence). The ends were cut back, 5 bases at V and 1 base at J, with 8 bases in the middle. CDR3 region: CASSLQSNTEAFF. The DNA of the CDR3 is TGTGCCAGTAGTTTACAGTCGAACACTGAAGCTTTCTTT.

The chain joins TRBV12-3 or TRBV12-4 to TRBJ1-5; 7 bases agree with TRBD1. The ends lost 5 bases at V and 3 bases at J; junction bases unmatched: 7. The CDR3 covers 15 residues. CDR3 amino acids: CASSPTGVPNQPQHF. The CDR3 nucleotides read TGTGCCAGCAGTCCCACAGGGGTCCCCAATCAGCCCCAGCATTTT.

V and J are TRBV6-6 and TRBJ1-5, with a weak D call TRBD1 (5 bases). CDR3 length: 16 residues. CDR1 and CDR2 from the germline V gene are MNHNY and SVGAGI (reference sequence). V was cut by 2 bases and J by 6 bases, with 17 bases left in between. As DNA, the CDR3 is TGTGCCAGCAGTTACGGGAGGGGAGGGGTAGGTCAGCCCCAGCATTTT. Translated: CASSYGRGGVGQPQHF.

The chain links TRBV6-5 to TRBJ1-1; a weak D match, TRBD1 (5 bases). The CDR3 contains 18 residues. Trimming pared 0 bases from V and 1 base from J, leaving 18 bases between. The germline gives CDR1 MNHEY, CDR2 SVGAGI. The DNA for the CDR3 is TGTGCCAGCAGTTACTCGAGACAAGGGGCTGGCGGGAACACTGAAGCTTTCTTT. Its protein is CASSYSRQGAGGNTEAFF.

This clonotype was found many times. The rearrangement links TRBV12-3 or TRBV12-4 to TRBJ2-1; TRBD1 might be the D (6 bases). Trimming shortened V by 4 bases and J by 2 bases, and 12 bases separated the two germline ends. This CDR3 comprises 15 residues. CDR3 nucleotide sequence: TGTGCCAGCAGTTCGGTCACAGGGACCTACAATGAGCAGTTCTTC. Translation: CASSSVTGTYNEQFF.

This clonotype was picked up many times. This chain joins TRBV7-2 and TRBJ2-3; D not resolved. Trimming stripped 4 bases from V and 0 bases from J, with 8 bases between. This CDR3 has 14 amino acids. Germline CDR1 reads SGHTA; CDR2 reads FQGNSA. CDR3 residues: CASSWLSSTDTQYF. For the CDR3, the DNA is TGTGCCAGCAGCTGGCTGAGCAGCACAGATACGCAGTATTTT.

The chain is built from TRBV6-1 and TRBJ1-4; TRBD1 matches 8 bases. This CDR3 has 15 residues. Losses at the gene ends were 5 bases for V and 0 bases for J; bases not matched to a gene: 2. Per the germline V gene, CDR1 is MNHNS and CDR2 is SASEGT. The CDR3 DNA is TGTGCCAGCAGTAAGGGACAGGCAACTAATGAAAAACTGTTTTTT. Protein sequence: CASSKGQATNEKLFF.

This clonotype appeared many times. V gene TRBV20-1 combines with J gene TRBJ2-7; no reliable D call. The V gene lost 3 bases and the J gene lost 1 base, with 7 bases spanning the gap. The CDR3 length is 12 residues. CDR1 is DFQATT and CDR2 is SNEGSKA in the germline V gene (reference sequence). The CDR3 region is CSASTASYEQYF. The DNA of the CDR3 is TGCAGTGCTAGTACGGCTTCCTACGAGCAGTACTTC.

This clonotype was counted ten times or more. The chain combines TRBV12-3 or TRBV12-4 with TRBJ2-7; TRBD1 aligns across 9 bases. J was trimmed by 9 bases and V by 1 base; bases with no gene match: 4. The CDR3 covers 13 residues. The CDR3 coding sequence is TGTGCCAGCAGTTTAGGCGGGACAGGGTGGCAGTACTTC. It yields the protein CASSLGGTGWQYF.

The chain employs TRBV19 and TRBJ1-1; D is undetermined. CDR3 length equals 13 residues. Trimming took 1 base from V and 8 from J, leaving 11 bases between them. The germline CDR1 and CDR2 sequences are LNHDA and SQIVND (reference sequence). Here the CDR3 DNA reads TGTGCCAGTAGTATAGCCATCGCTTTGGAAGCTTTCTTT. This encodes CASSIAIALEAFF.